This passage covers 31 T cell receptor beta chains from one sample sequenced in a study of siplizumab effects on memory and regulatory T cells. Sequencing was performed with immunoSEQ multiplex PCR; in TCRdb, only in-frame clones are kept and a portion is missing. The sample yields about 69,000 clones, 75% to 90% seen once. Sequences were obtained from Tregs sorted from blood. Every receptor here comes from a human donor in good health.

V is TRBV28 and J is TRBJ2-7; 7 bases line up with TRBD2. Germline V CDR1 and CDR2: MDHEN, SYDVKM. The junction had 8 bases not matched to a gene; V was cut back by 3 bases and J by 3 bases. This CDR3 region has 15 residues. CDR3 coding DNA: TGTGCCAGCAGTTTCTCGCCGACTAGCTTCTACGAGCAGTACTTC. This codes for CASSFSPTSFYEQYF.

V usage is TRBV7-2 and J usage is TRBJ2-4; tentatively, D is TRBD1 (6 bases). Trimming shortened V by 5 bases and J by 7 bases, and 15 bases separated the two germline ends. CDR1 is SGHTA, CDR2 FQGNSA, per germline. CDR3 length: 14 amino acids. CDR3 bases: TGTGCCAGCAGCCTATCCGGGACACTGAACATTCAGTACTTC. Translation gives CASSLSGTLNIQYF.

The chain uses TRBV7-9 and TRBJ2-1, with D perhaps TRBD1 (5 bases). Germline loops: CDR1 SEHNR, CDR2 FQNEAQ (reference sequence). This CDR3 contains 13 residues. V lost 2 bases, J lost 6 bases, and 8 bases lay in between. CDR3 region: CASSLSGRNEQFF. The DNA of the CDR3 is TGTGCCAGCAGCTTATCAGGGCGCAATGAGCAGTTCTTC. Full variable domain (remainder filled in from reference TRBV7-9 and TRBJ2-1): DTGVSQNPRHKITKRGQNVTFRCDPISEHNRLYWYRQTLGQGPEFLTYFQNEAQLEKSRLLSDRFSAERPKGSFSTLEIQRTEQGDSAMYLCASSLSGRNEQFFGPGTRLTVL.

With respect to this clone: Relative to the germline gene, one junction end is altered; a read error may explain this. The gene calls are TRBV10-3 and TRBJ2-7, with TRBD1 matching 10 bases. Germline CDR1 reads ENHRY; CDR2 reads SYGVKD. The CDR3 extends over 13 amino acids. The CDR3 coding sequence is TGTGCCAGTGGGACAGGGGACACCTACGGGCAGTACTTC. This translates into CASGTGDTYGQYF.

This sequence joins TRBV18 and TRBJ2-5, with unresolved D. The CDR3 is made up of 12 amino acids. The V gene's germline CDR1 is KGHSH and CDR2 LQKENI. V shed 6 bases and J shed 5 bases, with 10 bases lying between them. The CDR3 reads CASSGGQETQYF. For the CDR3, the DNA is TGTGCCAGCTCGGGCGGTCAGGAGACCCAGTACTTC.

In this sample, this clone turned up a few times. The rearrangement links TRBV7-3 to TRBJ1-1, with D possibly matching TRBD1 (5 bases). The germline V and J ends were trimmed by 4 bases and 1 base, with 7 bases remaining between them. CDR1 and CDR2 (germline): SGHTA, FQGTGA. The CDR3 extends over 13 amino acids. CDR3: CASSWGQNTEAFF. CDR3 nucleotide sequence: TGTGCCAGCAGCTGGGGCCAGAACACTGAAGCTTTCTTT.

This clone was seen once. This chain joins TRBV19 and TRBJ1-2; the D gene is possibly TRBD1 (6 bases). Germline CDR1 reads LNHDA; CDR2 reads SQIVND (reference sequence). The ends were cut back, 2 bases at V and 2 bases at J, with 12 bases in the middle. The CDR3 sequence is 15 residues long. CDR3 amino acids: CASSISGQGNYGYTF. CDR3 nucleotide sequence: TGTGCCAGTAGTATATCCGGCCAGGGGAACTATGGCTACACCTTC.

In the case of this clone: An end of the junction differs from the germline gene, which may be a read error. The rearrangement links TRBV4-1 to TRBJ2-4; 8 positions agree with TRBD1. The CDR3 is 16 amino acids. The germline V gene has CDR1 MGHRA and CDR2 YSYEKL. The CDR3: CANSQEWTGSSNIQYF. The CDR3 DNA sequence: TGCGCCAACAGCCAAGAATGGACAGGGTCCTCTAACATTCAGTACTTC.

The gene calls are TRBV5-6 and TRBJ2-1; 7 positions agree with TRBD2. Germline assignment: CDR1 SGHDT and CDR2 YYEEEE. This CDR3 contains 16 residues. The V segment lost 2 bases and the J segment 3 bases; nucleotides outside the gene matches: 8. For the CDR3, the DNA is TGTGCCAGCAGCTTCGGCGCTAGCGGAGTCTACAATGAGCAGTTCTTC. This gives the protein CASSFGASGVYNEQFF. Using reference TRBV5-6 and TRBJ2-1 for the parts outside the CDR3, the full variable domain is DAGVTQSPTHLIKTRGQQVTLRCSPKSGHDTVSWYQQALGQGPQFIFQYYEEEERQRGNFPDRFSGHQFPNYSSELNVNALLLGDSALYLCASSFGASGVYNEQFFGPGTRLTVL.

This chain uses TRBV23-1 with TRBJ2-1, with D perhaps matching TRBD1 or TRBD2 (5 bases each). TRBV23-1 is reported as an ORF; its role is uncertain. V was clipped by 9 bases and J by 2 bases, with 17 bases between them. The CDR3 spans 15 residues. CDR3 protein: CASLGVETTYNEQFF. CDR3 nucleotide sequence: TGCGCCAGTTTGGGGGTAGAGACCACCTACAATGAGCAGTTCTTC.

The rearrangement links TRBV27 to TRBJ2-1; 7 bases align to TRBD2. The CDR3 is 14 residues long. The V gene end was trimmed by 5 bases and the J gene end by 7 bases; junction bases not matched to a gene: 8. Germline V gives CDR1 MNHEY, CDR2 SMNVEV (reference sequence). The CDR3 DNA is TGTGCCAGCAGTAGTGCGGGAGTGTTGAATGAGCAGTTCTTC. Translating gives CASSSAGVLNEQFF.

The CDR3 DNA reads as TGTGCCAGCAGTTACTGGCCGGAGCAAGGCACTGAAGCTTTCTTT. Encoded protein: CASSYWPEQGTEAFF. The chain uses TRBV6-5 and TRBJ1-1; no clear D. V was clipped by 1 base and J by 4 bases, with 13 bases between them. The CDR3 consists of 15 residues. From germline, CDR1 is MNHEY and CDR2 SVGAGI.

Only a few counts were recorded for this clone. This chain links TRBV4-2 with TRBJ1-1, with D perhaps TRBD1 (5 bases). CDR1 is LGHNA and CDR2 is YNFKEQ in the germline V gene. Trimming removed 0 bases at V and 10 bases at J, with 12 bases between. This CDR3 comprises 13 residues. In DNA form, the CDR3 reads TGTGCCAGCAGCCAAGACGGCAGGGCAGGAGCTTTCTTT. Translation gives CASSQDGRAGAFF.

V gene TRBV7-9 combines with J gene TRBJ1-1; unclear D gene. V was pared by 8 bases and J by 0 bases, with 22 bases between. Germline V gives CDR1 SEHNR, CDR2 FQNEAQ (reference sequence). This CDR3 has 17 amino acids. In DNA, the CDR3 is TGTGCCAGCTCCCATCCAGGACCACTAATTATGAACACTGAAGCTTTCTTT. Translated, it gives CASSHPGPLIMNTEAFF.

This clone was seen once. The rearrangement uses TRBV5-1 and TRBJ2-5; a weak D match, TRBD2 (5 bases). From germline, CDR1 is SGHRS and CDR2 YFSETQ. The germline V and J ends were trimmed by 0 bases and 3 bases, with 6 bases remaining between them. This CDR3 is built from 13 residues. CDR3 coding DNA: TGCGCCAGCAGCTTGGGGGGAGAAGAGACCCAGTACTTC. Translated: CASSLGGEETQYF.

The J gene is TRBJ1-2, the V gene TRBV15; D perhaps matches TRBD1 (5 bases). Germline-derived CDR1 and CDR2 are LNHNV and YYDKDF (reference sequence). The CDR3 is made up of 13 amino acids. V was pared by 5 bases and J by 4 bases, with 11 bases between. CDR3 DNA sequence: TGTGCCACCAGCGAAGGGGTTACCTATGGCTACACCTTC. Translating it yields CATSEGVTYGYTF. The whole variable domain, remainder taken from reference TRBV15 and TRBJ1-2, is DAMVIQNPRYQVTQFGKPVTLSCSQTLNHNVMYWYQQKSSQAPKLLFHYYDKDFNNEADTPDNFQSRRPNTSFCFLDIRSPGLGDTAMYLCATSEGVTYGYTFGSGTRLTVV.

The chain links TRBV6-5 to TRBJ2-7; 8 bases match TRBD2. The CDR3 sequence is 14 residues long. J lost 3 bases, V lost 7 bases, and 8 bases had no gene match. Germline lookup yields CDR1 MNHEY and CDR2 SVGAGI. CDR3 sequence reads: CASTVAGRGYEQYF. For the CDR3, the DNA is TGTGCCAGCACGGTAGCGGGACGGGGCTACGAGCAGTACTTC.

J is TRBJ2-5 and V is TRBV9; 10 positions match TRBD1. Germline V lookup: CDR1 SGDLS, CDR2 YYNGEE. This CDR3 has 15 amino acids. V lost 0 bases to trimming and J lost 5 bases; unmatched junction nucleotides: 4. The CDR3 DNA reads TGTGCCAGCAGCGTAGTAGGGACAGGGGTCGAGACCCAGTACTTC. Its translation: CASSVVGTGVETQYF.

In nucleotides, the CDR3 is TGTGCCAGCAGTCGACCGGGAGTGGTCACTGAAGCTTTCTTT. Its protein product is CASSRPGVVTEAFF. V usage is TRBV6-6 and J usage is TRBJ1-1, with D unresolved. This CDR3 is 14 amino acids long. V shed 5 bases and J shed 4 bases, with 14 bases lying between them. Germline lookup yields CDR1 MNHNY and CDR2 SVGAGI (reference sequence).

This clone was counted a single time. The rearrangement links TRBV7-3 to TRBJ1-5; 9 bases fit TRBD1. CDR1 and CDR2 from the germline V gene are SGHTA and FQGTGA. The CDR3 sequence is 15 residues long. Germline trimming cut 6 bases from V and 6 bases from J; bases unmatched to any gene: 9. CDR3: CASSSPGQGRQPQHF. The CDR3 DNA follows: TGTGCCAGCAGTTCACCGGGACAGGGCCGTCAGCCCCAGCATTTT.

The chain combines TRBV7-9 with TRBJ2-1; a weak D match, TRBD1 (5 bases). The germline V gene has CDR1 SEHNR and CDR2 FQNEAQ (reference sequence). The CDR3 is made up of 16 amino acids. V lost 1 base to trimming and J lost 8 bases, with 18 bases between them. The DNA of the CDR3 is TGTGCCAGCAGCTTAGGCCAGGGTATTTATTTCGATGAGCAGTTCTTC. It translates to CASSLGQGIYFDEQFF.

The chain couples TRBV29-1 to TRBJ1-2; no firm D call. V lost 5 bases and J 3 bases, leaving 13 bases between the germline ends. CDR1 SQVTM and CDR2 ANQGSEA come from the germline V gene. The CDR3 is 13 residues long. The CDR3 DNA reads TGCAGCGTTCGGGCATCTGATTACTATGGCTACACCTTC. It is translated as CSVRASDYYGYTF.

CDR3 nucleotide sequence: TGCAGTGCGACTGTCGTGACCCAGTACTTC. Protein sequence: CSATVVTQYF. The chain couples TRBV20-1 to TRBJ2-5; no firm D call. The germline V gene encodes CDR1 DFQATT and CDR2 SNEGSKA (reference sequence). Trimming removed 6 bases at V and 7 bases at J, with 9 bases between. This CDR3 contains 10 residues.

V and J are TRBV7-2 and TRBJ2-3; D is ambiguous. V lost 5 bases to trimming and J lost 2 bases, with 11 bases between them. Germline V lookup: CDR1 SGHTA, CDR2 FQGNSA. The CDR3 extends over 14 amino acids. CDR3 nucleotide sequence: TGTGCCAGCAGCCCCGTGGCCCTCACAGATACGCAGTATTTT. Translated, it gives CASSPVALTDTQYF.

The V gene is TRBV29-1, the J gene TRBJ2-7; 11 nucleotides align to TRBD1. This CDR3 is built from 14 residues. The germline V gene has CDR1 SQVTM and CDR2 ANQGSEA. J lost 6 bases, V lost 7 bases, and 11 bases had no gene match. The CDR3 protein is CSATKFGTGGEQYF. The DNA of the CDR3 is TGCAGCGCCACCAAATTCGGGACAGGGGGCGAGCAGTACTTC.

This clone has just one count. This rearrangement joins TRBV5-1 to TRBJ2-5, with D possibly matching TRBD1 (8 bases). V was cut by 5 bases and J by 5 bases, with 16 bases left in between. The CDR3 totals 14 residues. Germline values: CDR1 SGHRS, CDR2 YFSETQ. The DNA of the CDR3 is TGCGCCAGCAGTCTTGACAGGGGAGGGGAGACCCAGTACTTC. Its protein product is CASSLDRGGETQYF.

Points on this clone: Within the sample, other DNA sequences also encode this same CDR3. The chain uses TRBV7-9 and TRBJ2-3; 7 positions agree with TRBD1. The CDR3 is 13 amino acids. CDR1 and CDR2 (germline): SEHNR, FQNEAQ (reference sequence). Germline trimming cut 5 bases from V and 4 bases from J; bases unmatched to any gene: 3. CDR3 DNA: TGTGCCAGCAGCCCAAGGGGGCCAGATACGCAGTATTTT. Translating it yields CASSPRGPDTQYF.

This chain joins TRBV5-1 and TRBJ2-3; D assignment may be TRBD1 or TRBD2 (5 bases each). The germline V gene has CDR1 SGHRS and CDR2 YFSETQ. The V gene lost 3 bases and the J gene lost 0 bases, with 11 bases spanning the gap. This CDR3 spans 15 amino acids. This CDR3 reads CASSSYRTSTDTQYF. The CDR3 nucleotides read TGCGCCAGCAGCTCATACAGGACTAGCACAGATACGCAGTATTTT.

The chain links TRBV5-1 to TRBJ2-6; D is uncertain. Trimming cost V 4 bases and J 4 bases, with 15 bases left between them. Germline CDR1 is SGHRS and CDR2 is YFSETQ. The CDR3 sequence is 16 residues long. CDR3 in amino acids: CASSAFTGPGANVLTF. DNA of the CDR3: TGCGCCAGCAGCGCATTTACCGGACCCGGGGCCAACGTCCTGACTTTC.

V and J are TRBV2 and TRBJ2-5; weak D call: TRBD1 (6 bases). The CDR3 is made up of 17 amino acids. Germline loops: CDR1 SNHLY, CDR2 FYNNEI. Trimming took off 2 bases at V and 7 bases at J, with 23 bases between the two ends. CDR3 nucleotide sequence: TGTGCCAGCAGTGAACGGTCTGCATGGGGGCAAGGTGGGACCCAGTACTTC. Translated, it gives CASSERSAWGQGGTQYF.

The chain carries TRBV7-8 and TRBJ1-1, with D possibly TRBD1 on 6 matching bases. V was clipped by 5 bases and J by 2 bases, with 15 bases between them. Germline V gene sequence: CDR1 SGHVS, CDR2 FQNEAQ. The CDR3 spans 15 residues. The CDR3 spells CASSPVGGVNTEAFF. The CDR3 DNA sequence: TGTGCCAGCAGCCCGGTAGGGGGGGTAAACACTGAAGCTTTCTTT.